A selection of T cell receptor beta chains follows, all from one sample in a study of neurological immune-mediated disorders. A single record per CDR3 protein comes from TCRdb applying MiXCR to the 5' RACE reads. The table shows under 70,000 distinct CDR3 sequences, with 5.2% occurring only once. The sequenced material came from PBMCs. All receptors come from a woman aged 30 to 39 with multiple sclerosis. Both conserved end residues are part of each CDR3. The D gene is left open where the match is weak. Clone size is stated in some rows and not others, as once, few, many or a class when expanded.

D gene	clone size	J gene	V gene	CDR3 DNA	CDR3 protein
.	many	TRBJ1-1	TRBV20-1	TGCAGTGCTAGACATACCACCGCAGGAGCTGGCACTGAAGCTTTCTTT	CSARHTTAGAGTEAFF
.	.	TRBJ1-5	TRBV6-5	TGTGCCAGCAGTTACGTCCGTAATCAGCCCCAGCATTTT	CASSYVRNQPQHF
.	few	TRBJ2-1	TRBV5-6	TGTGCCAGCAGCCCAGAGAGATCGGAAGAGCAGTTCTTC	CASSPERSEEQFF
TRBD2	many	TRBJ2-6	TRBV9	TGTGCCAGCAGCGAGGGACTAGCGGGCCGCTCTGGGGCCAACGTCCTGACTTTC	CASSEGLAGRSGANVLTF
.	many	TRBJ2-2	TRBV5-1	TGCGCCAGCAGCTTGACCGGTTCGAACACCGGGGAGCTGTTTTTT	CASSLTGSNTGELFF
.	many	TRBJ2-2	TRBV7-2	TGTGCCAGCAGCCTGAGGGCATCCTGGGCGGAGCTGTTTTTT	CASSLRASWAELFF
TRBD2	few	TRBJ2-4	TRBV12-3/TRBV12-4	TGTGCCAGCAGGCCTGCGGGGGGAAACATTCAGTACTTC	CASRPAGGNIQYF
.	few	TRBJ2-7	TRBV20-1	TGCAGTGCTCTGCAAGGATACGAGCAGTACTTC	CSALQGYEQYF
.	many	TRBJ1-6	TRBV30	TGTGCCTGGAGCGCATCCCGGACGGCCGGGCATAATTCACCCCTCAACTTT	CAWSASRTAGHNSPLNF
.	many	TRBJ2-1	TRBV7-9	TGTGCCAGCAGCTTGGGTACAAGCCAGTACAATGAGCAGTTCTTC	CASSLGTSQYNEQFF
.	many	TRBJ2-1	TRBV20-1	TGCAGTGCTAGAGATAAGAGGGGGGGGCCTTACAATGAGCAGTTCTTC	CSARDKRGGPYNEQFF
.	.	TRBJ1-2	TRBV10-3	TGTGCCATCAGTGAGTCGCCGGGAACTTATGGCTACACCTTC	CAISESPGTYGYTF
TRBD1	.	TRBJ2-3	TRBV6-4	TGTGCCAGCAGTGCCGGGACAGGGGGCGATACGCAGTATTTT	CASSAGTGGDTQYF
TRBD1	few	TRBJ2-1	TRBV5-1	TGCGCCAGCAGCGTACAACCGGACAGGAGGGAGCAGTTCTTC	CASSVQPDRREQFF
.	many	TRBJ1-5	TRBV3-1	TGTGCCAGCAGCCATTCTACAGGGAAACAGCCCCAGCATTTT	CASSHSTGKQPQHF
.	many	TRBJ1-5	TRBV15	TGTAGCAATCAGCCCCAGCATTTT	CSNQPQHF
.	many	TRBJ2-7	TRBV12-3/TRBV12-4	TGTGCCAGCAGTTTAGGGACAATCTACGAGCAGTACTTC	CASSLGTIYEQYF
.	many	TRBJ1-2	TRBV20-1	TGCAGTGCTATCGGTGGGGGGGCGGTCTATGGCTACACCTTC	CSAIGGGAVYGYTF
TRBD1	many	TRBJ2-7	TRBV7-2	TGTGCCAGCAGTTCCTCGGGACAGGGCCCCGGGGAGCAGTACTTC	CASSSSGQGPGEQYF
.	many	TRBJ1-2	TRBV20-1	TGCAGTGCAGTAGGGGGAGATAACTATGGCTACACCTTC	CSAVGGDNYGYTF
.	many	TRBJ1-5	TRBV5-1	TGCGCCAGCAGCCCTTATGCAGATAGCAATCAGCCCCAGCATTTT	CASSPYADSNQPQHF
.	few	TRBJ2-7	TRBV5-1	TGCGCCAGCTACGACAGAACCTCCTACGAGCAGTACTTC	CASYDRTSYEQYF
TRBD1	many	TRBJ1-5	TRBV5-6	TGTGCCAGCAGCTTCATGGACAGGGGGAGTCAGCCCCAGCATTTT	CASSFMDRGSQPQHF
.	.	TRBJ2-7	TRBV10-2	TGCGCCAGCGGGGAGCAGGGATACGAGCAGTACTTC	CASGEQGYEQYF
TRBD1	.	TRBJ2-3	TRBV6-6	TGTGCCAGCCGGCACGGAAACCGGGACAGGTCAACAGATACGCAGTATTTT	CASRHGNRDRSTDTQYF
.	many	TRBJ2-2	TRBV4-1	TGCGCCAGCAGCCAAGTTGGGGACCTTCGGTTGGGGACCGGGGAGCTGTTTTTT	CASSQVGDLRLGTGELFF
.	many	TRBJ1-3	TRBV5-1	TGCGCCAGCAGCCGCCAACCGACCGGGTCGAACACCATATATTTT	CASSRQPTGSNTIYF
.	few	TRBJ2-4	TRBV28	TGTGCCAGCAGTTTGGAGGAGAGCTTAGCCAAAAACATTCAGTACTTC	CASSLEESLAKNIQYF
.	few	TRBJ1-2	TRBV3-1	TGTGCCAGCAGCAATCCCTATGGCTACACCTTC	CASSNPYGYTF
.	many	TRBJ1-2	TRBV12-3/TRBV12-4	TGTGCCAGCAGTGAGGGAGGGGTGTACCGTGGCTACACCTTC	CASSEGGVYRGYTF
TRBD1	few	TRBJ2-7	TRBV18	TGTGCCAGCTCACCACCGGGACAGGGGGCGGTCGAGCAGTACTTC	CASSPPGQGAVEQYF
TRBD2	few	TRBJ2-3	TRBV5-1	TGCGCCAGCAGCCTCGGGGGGGACCGCACAGATACGCAGTATTTT	CASSLGGDRTDTQYF
.	.	TRBJ2-1	TRBV28	TGTGCCAGCAGTTTGATCGATGAGCAGTTCTTC	CASSLIDEQFF
.	.	TRBJ1-2	TRBV12-3/TRBV12-4	TGTGCCAGCACCTCTCCTAGGAAGGGGATCTATGGCTACACCTTC	CASTSPRKGIYGYTF
.	many	TRBJ2-3	TRBV7-9	TGTGCCAGCAGCTCAGTAGCGCCTACAGATACGCAGTATTTT	CASSSVAPTDTQYF
.	many	TRBJ1-4	TRBV7-9	TGTGCCAGCAGCCAGGACAGCTCTTGGGAAAAACTGTTTTTT	CASSQDSSWEKLFF
.	many	TRBJ2-1	TRBV27	TGTGCCAGCAGTTTCCATGGTCGGGGTGAGCAGTTCTTC	CASSFHGRGEQFF
TRBD2	many	TRBJ2-3	TRBV6-5	TGTGCCACCGGGGGGTCAGATACGCAGTATTTT	CATGGSDTQYF